These 22 T cell receptor beta chains originate from one sample sequenced in a study of T cell responses to AZD1222 COVID-19 vaccine. This table comes from immunoSEQ multiplex PCR, and its TCRdb copy is limited to in-frame clones, with some not included. The repertoire holds around 130,000 clones, with about 90% as singletons. Sample: peripheral blood, taken 28 days after the second dose of the MenACWY control vaccine. The receptors shown here come from an adult who received the MenACWY meningococcal vaccine as a control.

The V and J genes are TRBV6-9 and TRBJ1-5; D is ambiguous. V lost 8 bases and J lost 0, with 11 bases in between. The CDR3 runs 14 residues. CDR1 MNHGY and CDR2 SVAAGI come from the germline V gene. The CDR3: CASWALCSNQPQHF. The CDR3 bases are TGTGCCAGCTGGGCGCTCTGTAGCAATCAGCCCCAGCATTTT.

The sample holds a few counts of this clone. The chain recombines TRBV19 with TRBJ1-6, with D possibly being TRBD1 (6 bases). Germline assignment: CDR1 LNHDA and CDR2 SQIVND (reference sequence). The CDR3 runs 14 residues. Trimming removed 9 bases from V and 5 bases from J, with 14 bases in between. As DNA, the CDR3 is TGTGCCAGCCATGGGGGGCCGCATAATTCACCCCTCCACTTT. Translation: CASHGGPHNSPLHF.

The rearrangement joins TRBV29-1 to TRBJ2-3; D unresolved. V lost 4 bases, J lost 4 bases, and 12 bases lay in between. The CDR3 has 13 amino acids. In germline, CDR1 is SQVTM, CDR2 ANQGSEA. CDR3 sequence (DNA): TGCAGCGTTGTCCGCCCCCCCGCAGATACGCAGTATTTT. This translates into CSVVRPPADTQYF.

This clone was counted a single time. The chain employs TRBV28 and TRBJ2-7; 14 bases line up with TRBD2. V dropped 7 bases and J dropped 5; count of bases not matched to a gene: 10. Germline V gives CDR1 MDHEN, CDR2 SYDVKM. The CDR3 covers 16 residues. This CDR3 is CASTSAGLAGVNEQYF. DNA for the CDR3: TGTGCCAGCACCTCAGCGGGACTAGCGGGAGTTAACGAGCAGTACTTC.

The J gene is TRBJ2-5, the V gene TRBV28; maybe TRBD1 (5 bases). The CDR3 length is 13 residues. Per germline, CDR1 MDHEN and CDR2 SYDVKM. Between the trimmed V and J ends, which lost 7 bases and 2 bases, there was a span of 11 bases. The CDR3 nucleotides read TGTGCCAGCACTGACAGTGGGCAAGAGACCCAGTACTTC. As protein: CASTDSGQETQYF.

This CDR3 reads CASSHRWPGELFF. The DNA for the CDR3 is TGTGCCAGCAGCCACCGCTGGCCCGGGGAGCTGTTTTTT. V and J are TRBV3-1 (or the pseudogene TRBV3-2) and TRBJ2-2; unclear D gene. Looked up from germline, CDR1 is LGHDT and CDR2 is YNNKEL (reference sequence). Trimming shortened V by 3 bases and J by 6 bases, and 8 bases separated the two germline ends. The CDR3 has 13 residues.

This sequence joins TRBV5-1 and TRBJ1-5, with TRBD1 matching 8 bases. The CDR3 totals 14 residues. V was pared by 0 bases and J by 10 bases, with 6 bases of the junction left unmatched. The germline gives CDR1 SGHRS, CDR2 YFSETQ. CDR3 residues: CASSLGRGQDPQHF. The CDR3 DNA reads TGCGCCAGCAGCTTGGGCAGGGGACAGGACCCCCAGCATTTT.

The chain combines TRBV9 with TRBJ1-1; TRBD1 matches 7 bases. Trimming at V came to 6 bases and at J to 1 base, leaving 15 bases not matched to a gene. Per the germline V gene, CDR1 is SGDLS and CDR2 is YYNGEE. CDR3 length: 17 amino acids. CDR3 nucleotides: TGTGCCAGCACCCTGGTGGCAGGGGGAGTAACGAACACTGAAGCTTTCTTT. Residues: CASTLVAGGVTNTEAFF.

The chain links TRBV28 to TRBJ2-2; 9 bases line up with TRBD2. The length of the CDR3 is 16 residues. J was trimmed by 6 bases and V by 6 bases; bases with no gene match: 11. CDR1 is MDHEN, CDR2 SYDVKM, per germline. This CDR3 is CASSRRAGGPAGELFF. The CDR3 DNA sequence: TGTGCCAGCAGCCGCCGGGCGGGGGGGCCGGCCGGGGAGCTGTTTTTT.

This clone was observed a few times. This chain links TRBV2 with TRBJ1-1; D not certain. Trimming took 0 bases from V and 11 from J, leaving 13 bases between them. Looked up from germline, CDR1 is SNHLY and CDR2 is FYNNEI. The CDR3 loop spans 13 amino acids. The CDR3 DNA reads as TGTGCCAGCAGTGAAGCGGTGGCCTTAAGGGCTTTCTTT. As protein: CASSEAVALRAFF.

V usage is TRBV7-6 and J usage is TRBJ2-1; 9 bases agree with TRBD2. Trimming at V came to 6 bases and at J to 6 bases, leaving 12 bases not matched to a gene. Germline CDR1 reads SGHVS; CDR2 reads FNYEAQ. This CDR3 is built from 16 residues. CDR3 in amino acids: CASSLGSRAGGNEQFF. CDR3 nucleotide sequence: TGTGCCAGCAGTTTGGGAAGCAGAGCGGGAGGCAATGAGCAGTTCTTC.

The chain is built from TRBV19 and TRBJ2-5; 12 bases match TRBD2. CDR1 is LNHDA, CDR2 SQIVND, per germline (reference sequence). CDR3 length: 15 residues. The V gene end was trimmed by 4 bases and the J gene end by 4 bases; junction bases not matched to a gene: 4. CDR3 bases: TGTGCCAGTAGTACGGGACTAGCGGGTGGAGAGACCCAGTACTTC. The encoded protein is CASSTGLAGGETQYF.

The CDR3 DNA follows: TGTGCCACTTCGACAGGCGTTAACTATGGCTACACCTTC. It codes for CATSTGVNYGYTF. The V call is TRBV15, the J call TRBJ1-2; a weak D match, TRBD1 (6 bases). V was trimmed by 9 bases and J by 1 base, leaving 12 bases between them. The CDR3 has 13 amino acids. In germline, CDR1 is LNHNV, CDR2 YYDKDF (reference sequence).

J is TRBJ2-3 and V is TRBV19; 9 bases align to TRBD2. There are 18 residues in the CDR3. Germline loops: CDR1 LNHDA, CDR2 SQIVND (reference sequence). V lost 0 bases to trimming and J lost 4 bases; unmatched junction nucleotides: 11. In DNA, the CDR3 is TGTGCCAGTAGTATAGATCACTCTCTGGGACTAGCACCAGATACGCAGTATTTT. It encodes CASSIDHSLGLAPDTQYF. Supplemented by reference TRBV19 and TRBJ2-3, the full variable domain reads DGGITQSPKYLFRKEGQNVTLSCEQNLNHDAMYWYRQDPGQGLRLIYYSQIVNDFQKGDIAEGYSVSREKKESFPLTVTSAQKNPTAFYLCASSIDHSLGLAPDTQYFGPGTRLTVL.

The chain has TRBV7-2 and TRBJ1-3; 7 bases are shared with TRBD1. Germline V CDR1 and CDR2: SGHTA, FQGNSA. This CDR3 region has 15 residues. V was pared by 1 base and J by 4 bases, with 4 bases of the junction left unmatched. The CDR3 protein is CASSLERGLGNTIYF. CDR3 coding DNA: TGTGCCAGCAGCTTAGAGAGGGGGCTAGGAAACACCATATATTTT.

The chain carries TRBV19 and TRBJ1-1, with 10 bases identical to TRBD1. Germline V lookup: CDR1 LNHDA, CDR2 SQIVND (reference sequence). This CDR3 is 16 amino acids long. The V gene end was trimmed by 5 bases and the J gene end by 4 bases; junction bases not matched to a gene: 10. In nucleotides, the CDR3 is TGTGCCAGTAGTGCGGGACAGGGGTTAACGGTCACTGAAGCTTTCTTT. Its protein product is CASSAGQGLTVTEAFF. Supplemented by reference TRBV19 and TRBJ1-1, the full variable domain reads DGGITQSPKYLFRKEGQNVTLSCEQNLNHDAMYWYRQDPGQGLRLIYYSQIVNDFQKGDIAEGYSVSREKKESFPLTVTSAQKNPTAFYLCASSAGQGLTVTEAFFGQGTRLTVV.

The genes are TRBV14 and TRBJ2-2, with 14 bases aligning to TRBD2. Germline V gene sequence: CDR1 SGHDN, CDR2 FVKESK. Trimming took 4 bases from V and 4 from J; bases not matched to a gene: 2. The CDR3 length is 16 residues. CDR3 bases: TGTGCCAGCAGCCCAGGGACTAGCGGGGGCACCGGGGAGCTGTTTTTT. It encodes CASSPGTSGGTGELFF.

The CDR3 sequence is CASSIRQYNEQFF. DNA for the CDR3: TGTGCCAGCTCAATTCGGCAGTACAATGAGCAGTTCTTC. The J gene is TRBJ2-1, the V gene TRBV12-3 or TRBV12-4, with D unresolved. This CDR3 is 13 amino acids long. Trimming left V 8 bases short and J 4 bases short, with 12 bases between.

The J gene is TRBJ2-3, the V gene TRBV14; the match to TRBD1 covers 8 bases. There are 15 residues in the CDR3. Germline lookup yields CDR1 SGHDN and CDR2 FVKESK. V was clipped by 6 bases and J by 2 bases; unmatched bases: 7. The CDR3 protein is CASRLTGGNTDTQYF. DNA for the CDR3: TGTGCCAGCAGACTCACAGGGGGTAACACAGATACGCAGTATTTT.

The chain employs TRBV7-2 and TRBJ2-7, with D perhaps matching TRBD1 (5 bases). Trimming took off 0 bases at V and 7 bases at J, with 13 bases between the two ends. Germline V gives CDR1 SGHTA, CDR2 FQGNSA. The CDR3 contains 14 residues. The chain's CDR3 is CASSLAVGRGEQYF. DNA for the CDR3: TGTGCCAGCAGCTTAGCTGTGGGGCGTGGGGAGCAGTACTTC.

J is TRBJ2-5 and V is TRBV18; TRBD1 or TRBD2 may be the D gene (5 bases each). The CDR3 spans 13 residues. The germline gives CDR1 KGHSH, CDR2 LQKENI. V gave up 8 bases and J gave up 5 bases, with 15 bases separating them. In DNA form, the CDR3 reads TGTGCCAGCCGTAATGGGGGTACGGAGACCCAGTACTTC. It translates to CASRNGGTETQYF.

V is TRBV7-2 and J is TRBJ2-7, with D possibly matching TRBD1 (6 bases). This CDR3 region has 14 residues. CDR1 SGHTA and CDR2 FQGNSA come from the germline V gene. V was pared by 0 bases and J by 3 bases, with 9 bases between. This chain's CDR3 is CASSLARGGYEQYF. The CDR3 DNA reads as TGTGCCAGCAGCTTAGCCAGGGGCGGCTACGAGCAGTACTTC.